The clone carrying this TCR beta chain appeared a few times. Its specificity is unknown. Germline V CDR1 and CDR2: MNHEY, SVGAGI. The V end lost 5 bases, the J end lost 4 bases, and 11 bases lay between the germline ends. The CDR3 covers 13 residues. This entry comes from a study of beta chain features in type 1 diabetes. Study findings and constraints: In all four CD4+ subsets, TCRB CDR3 length was significantly, moderately reduced in type 1 diabetes.

Sequenced material consisted of expressed TCRB transcripts (all of the isolated RNA was reverse transcribed). Generated by immunoSEQ multiplex PCR, the TCRdb table keeps only in-frame clones and is missing some. The table includes 300,000 to 400,000 clones, about 14% detected once. This sequence joins TRBV6-5 and TRBJ1-2, with D possibly matching TRBD1 (6 bases). Specimen: naive CD4+ T cells from blood. The clonotype was recovered from a woman under 30 with type 1 diabetes. The CDR3 sequence: CASSEGTLYGYTF. DNA for the CDR3: TGTGCCAGCAGTGAAGGGACACTCTATGGCTACACCTTC.